One sample yielded the 7 T cell receptor beta chains listed below, sequenced in a study of CD8 T cells in ankylosing spondylitis. In TCRdb, the 5' RACE reads were re-called with MiXCR into one record per CDR3 protein. The sample has a few hundred thousand distinct CDR3 sequences; around 20% are singletons. The sequencing input was blood, either unsorted or a sorted T cell fraction (not recorded which). These TCRs come from a male donor with ankylosing spondylitis or in good health (not recorded which).

This clonotype appeared many times. Written as DNA, the CDR3 is TGTGCCATCAGTGAGGGCGACGGGACGGGTACGCAGTATTTT. This encodes CAISEGDGTGTQYF. This sequence joins TRBV10-3 and TRBJ2-3; D is tentatively TRBD1 or TRBD2 (5 bases each). This CDR3 is 14 amino acids long. Germline V gene data show CDR1 as ENHRY and CDR2 as SYGVKD. The germline V and J ends were trimmed by 2 bases and 8 bases, with 14 bases remaining between them.

This clonotype was recorded many times. J is TRBJ2-2 and V is TRBV29-1; the D gene is possibly TRBD1 (5 bases). V was pared by 5 bases and J by 5 bases, with 12 bases between. The CDR3 contains 13 residues. The germline gives CDR1 SQVTM, CDR2 ANQGSEA. CDR3 sequence: CSVRQSETGELFF. CDR3 nucleotides: TGCAGCGTTCGACAGAGCGAAACCGGGGAGCTGTTTTTT.

The rearrangement uses TRBV7-8 and TRBJ2-5; TRBD2 might be the D (6 bases). The V end lost 2 bases, the J end lost 10 bases, and 14 bases lay between the germline ends. Per germline, CDR1 SGHVS and CDR2 FQNEAQ. This CDR3 comprises 13 residues. Here the CDR3 reads CASSLSRRGDQYF. As DNA, the CDR3 is TGTGCCAGCAGCTTATCCCGGAGGGGAGACCAGTACTTC.

This clonotype has just a few counts. J is TRBJ1-1 and V is TRBV18; D is possibly TRBD1 (5 bases). V lost 5 bases and J lost 1, with 14 bases in between. Germline V gene lookup returns CDR1 KGHSH and CDR2 LQKENI. CDR3 length: 15 amino acids. CDR3 in DNA: TGTGCCAGCTCATCGGAGGGCCAGGGGAACACTGAAGCTTTCTTT. Translating it yields CASSSEGQGNTEAFF.

This clonotype was counted between two and nine times. The CDR3 bases are TGTGCCAGCAGCTACGACAGGACGACCTATGGCTACACCTTC. Protein: CASSYDRTTYGYTF. The rearrangement joins TRBV5-5 to TRBJ1-2, with D perhaps matching TRBD1 (6 bases). Deletions cut 3 bases from V and 4 bases from J, with 13 bases between. Germline values: CDR1 SGHKS, CDR2 YYEKEE (reference sequence). The CDR3 has 14 residues.

This clonotype was counted many times. The CDR3 sequence is CASIVLAGTNTGELFF. CDR3 nucleotides: TGTGCCAGCATCGTACTAGCGGGAACGAACACCGGGGAGCTGTTTTTT. The chain is built from TRBV6-1 and TRBJ2-2; 10 bases align to TRBD2. The CDR3 is 16 amino acids. The junction had 5 bases not matched to a gene; V was cut back by 7 bases and J by 0 bases. Germline V gene data show CDR1 as MNHNS and CDR2 as SASEGT.

The chain joins TRBV7-9 to TRBJ2-5; possibly TRBD2 for D (7 bases). The CDR3 loop spans 13 amino acids. Trimming took off 4 bases at V and 5 bases at J, with 11 bases between the two ends. The germline gives CDR1 SEHNR, CDR2 FQNEAQ (reference sequence). The CDR3 DNA follows: TGTGCCAGCAGCTATGGGGGGGCGGAGACCCAGTACTTC. Residues: CASSYGGAETQYF.